The clone carrying this T cell receptor beta chain appeared many times. No antigen is known for it. These data come from a study of T-cell reconstitution after alpha-beta-depleted transplantation in children. General study points: About two months after transplant, alpha-beta T cells reportedly came from several hundred expanded graft clones. There were some patients whose high TCRbeta diversity at day 60 came from surviving recipient T cells and thymic progenitors. By one year post-transplant, T-cell counts and diversity largely arose from T cells that were newly produced.

Trimming left V 3 bases short and J 0 bases short, with 6 bases between. Germline V gene lookup returns CDR1 MGHDK and CDR2 SYGVNS. The CDR3 is made up of 13 amino acids. A TCRbeta library incorporating unique molecular identifiers was prepared. TCRdb used MiXCR to reprocess the PCR reads, holding one entry per CDR3 protein. The table lists 240,000 or so distinct CDR3 sequences, just under 8.5% of them singletons. The input for sequencing was PBMCs, mostly from graft donor cells, taken 180 days after TCRalphabeta/CD19-depleted stem cell transplant. This chain joins TRBV25-1 and TRBJ2-7; perhaps TRBD1 as D (5 bases). The origin of this receptor is a male patient younger than 18 who had a stem cell transplant for acute lymphoblastic leukemia, so the T cells may come from the graft donor. The CDR3 DNA sequence: TGTGCCAGCAGTGATGGGGCCTCCTACGAGCAGTACTTC. Its protein is CASSDGASYEQYF.